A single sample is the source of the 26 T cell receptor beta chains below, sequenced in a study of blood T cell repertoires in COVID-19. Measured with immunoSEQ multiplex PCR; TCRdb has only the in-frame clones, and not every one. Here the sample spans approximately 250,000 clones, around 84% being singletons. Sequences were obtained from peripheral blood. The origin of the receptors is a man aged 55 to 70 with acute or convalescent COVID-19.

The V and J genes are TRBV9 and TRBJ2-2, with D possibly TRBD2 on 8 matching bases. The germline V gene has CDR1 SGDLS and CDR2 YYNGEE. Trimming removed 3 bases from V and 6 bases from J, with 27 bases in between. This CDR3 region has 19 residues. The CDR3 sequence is CASSARDSLAGTLSGELFF. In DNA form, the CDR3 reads TGTGCCAGCAGCGCACGGGACAGTTTAGCGGGGACTCTATCCGGGGAGCTGTTTTTT.

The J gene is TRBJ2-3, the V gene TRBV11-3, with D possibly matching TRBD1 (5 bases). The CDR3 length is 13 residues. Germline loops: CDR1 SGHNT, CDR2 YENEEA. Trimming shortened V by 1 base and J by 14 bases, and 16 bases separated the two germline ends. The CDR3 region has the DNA TGTGCCAGCAGCTTAGGGGCCCAGGGTGAGCGGTATTTT. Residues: CASSLGAQGERYF.

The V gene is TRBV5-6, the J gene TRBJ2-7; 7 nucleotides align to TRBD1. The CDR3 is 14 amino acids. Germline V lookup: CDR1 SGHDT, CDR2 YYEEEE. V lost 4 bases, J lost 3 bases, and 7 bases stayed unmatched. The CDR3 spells CASSLTGTLYEQYF. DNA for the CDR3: TGTGCCAGCAGCCTGACAGGGACCCTCTACGAGCAGTACTTC.

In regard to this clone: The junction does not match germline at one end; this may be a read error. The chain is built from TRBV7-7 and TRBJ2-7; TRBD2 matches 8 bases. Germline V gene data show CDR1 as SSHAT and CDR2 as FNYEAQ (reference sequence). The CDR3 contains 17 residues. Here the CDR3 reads CASSLVPPGPRGGEQYF. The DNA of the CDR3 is TGTGCTAGCAGCTTAGTCCCACCGGGTCCACGGGGGGGTGAGCAGTACTTC.

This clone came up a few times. In DNA form, the CDR3 reads TGTGCCAGCAGCCTTACTAGCGGGGGAGATTACGAGCAGTACTTC. This gives the protein CASSLTSGGDYEQYF. The chain recombines TRBV7-6 with TRBJ2-7; 11 bases match TRBD2. V shed 5 bases and J 4 bases; nucleotides not matched to a gene: 7. The germline V gene has CDR1 SGHVS and CDR2 FNYEAQ. This CDR3 is built from 15 residues.

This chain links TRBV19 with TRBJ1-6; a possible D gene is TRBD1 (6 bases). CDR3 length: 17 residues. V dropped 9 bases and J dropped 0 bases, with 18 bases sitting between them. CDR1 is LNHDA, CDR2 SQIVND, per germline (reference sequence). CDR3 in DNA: TGTGCCAGCTCTTTGGGGCAGGGGAGCTCCTATAATTCACCCCTCCACTTT. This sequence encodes CASSLGQGSSYNSPLHF. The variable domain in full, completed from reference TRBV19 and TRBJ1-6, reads DGGITQSPKYLFRKEGQNVTLSCEQNLNHDAMYWYRQDPGQGLRLIYYSQIVNDFQKGDIAEGYSVSREKKESFPLTVTSAQKNPTAFYLCASSLGQGSSYNSPLHFGNGTRLTVT.

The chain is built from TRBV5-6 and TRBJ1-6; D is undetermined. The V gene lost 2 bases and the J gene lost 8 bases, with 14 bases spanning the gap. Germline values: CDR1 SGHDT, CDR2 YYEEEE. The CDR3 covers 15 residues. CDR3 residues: CASSFGPGGDSPLHF. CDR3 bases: TGTGCCAGCAGCTTCGGCCCTGGCGGTGATTCACCCCTCCACTTT. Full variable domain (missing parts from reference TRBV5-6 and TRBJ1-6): DAGVTQSPTHLIKTRGQQVTLRCSPKSGHDTVSWYQQALGQGPQFIFQYYEEEERQRGNFPDRFSGHQFPNYSSELNVNALLLGDSALYLCASSFGPGGDSPLHFGNGTRLTVT.

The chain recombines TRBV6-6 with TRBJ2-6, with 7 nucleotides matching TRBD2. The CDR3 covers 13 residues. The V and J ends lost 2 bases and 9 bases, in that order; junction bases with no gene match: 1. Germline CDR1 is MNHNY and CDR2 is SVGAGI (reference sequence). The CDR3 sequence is CASSYGEGNVLTF. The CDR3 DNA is TGTGCCAGCAGTTACGGGGAGGGCAACGTCCTGACTTTC.

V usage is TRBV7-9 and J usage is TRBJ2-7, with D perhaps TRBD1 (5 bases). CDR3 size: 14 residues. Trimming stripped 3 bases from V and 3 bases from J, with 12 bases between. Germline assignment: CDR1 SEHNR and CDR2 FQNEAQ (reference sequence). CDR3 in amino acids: CASSFSRTLYEQYF. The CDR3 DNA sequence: TGTGCCAGCAGCTTCTCCAGGACACTCTACGAGCAGTACTTC.

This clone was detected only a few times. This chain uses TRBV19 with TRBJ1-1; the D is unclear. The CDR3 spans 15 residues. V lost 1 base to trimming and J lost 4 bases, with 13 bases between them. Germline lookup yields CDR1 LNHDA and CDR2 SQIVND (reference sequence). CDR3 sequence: CASSIGRVLGTEAFF. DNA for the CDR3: TGTGCCAGTAGTATAGGGAGGGTCTTGGGCACTGAAGCTTTCTTT.

The DNA of the CDR3 is TGTGCCAGCTCACCGCACTACAGGGCCGCTGAAGCTTTCTTT. Amino acids: CASSPHYRAAEAFF. This chain links TRBV18 with TRBJ1-1; weak D call: TRBD1 (6 bases). CDR3 length equals 14 residues. Germline V gives CDR1 KGHSH, CDR2 LQKENI. V lost 3 bases and J 6 bases, leaving 14 bases between the germline ends.

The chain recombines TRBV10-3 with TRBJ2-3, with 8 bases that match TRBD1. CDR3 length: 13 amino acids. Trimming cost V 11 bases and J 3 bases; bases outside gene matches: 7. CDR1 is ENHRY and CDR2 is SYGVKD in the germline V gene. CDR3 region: CAATGGGTDTQYF. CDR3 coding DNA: TGTGCCGCCACAGGGGGAGGAACAGATACGCAGTATTTT.

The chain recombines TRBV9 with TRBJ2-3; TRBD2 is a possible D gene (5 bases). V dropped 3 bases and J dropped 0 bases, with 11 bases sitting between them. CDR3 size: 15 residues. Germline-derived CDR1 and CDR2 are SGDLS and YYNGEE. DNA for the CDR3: TGTGCCAGCAGCGCCGGGGTCTCTAGCACAGATACGCAGTATTTT. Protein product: CASSAGVSSTDTQYF.

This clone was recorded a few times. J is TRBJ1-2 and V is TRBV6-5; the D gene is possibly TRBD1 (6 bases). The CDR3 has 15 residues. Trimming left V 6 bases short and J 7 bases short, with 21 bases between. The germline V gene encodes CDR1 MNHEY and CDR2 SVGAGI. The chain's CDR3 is CASSRGGGRESGYTF. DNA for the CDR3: TGTGCCAGCAGCAGGGGAGGGGGAAGGGAAAGTGGCTACACCTTC.

The CDR3 bases are TGTGCCAGCAGCCAAGCCCAGGGCCAGGGAAACATTCAGTACTTC. This sequence encodes CASSQAQGQGNIQYF. The chain combines TRBV14 with TRBJ2-4; maybe TRBD1 (5 bases). Between the trimmed V and J ends, which lost 1 base and 6 bases, there was a span of 13 bases. CDR1 is SGHDN and CDR2 is FVKESK in the germline V gene. The CDR3 has 15 residues.

CDR3 DNA sequence: TGCGCCAGCAGTGAATACATTACAGATACGCAGTATTTT. It encodes CASSEYITDTQYF. The gene calls are TRBV10-1 and TRBJ2-3; D is undetermined. The CDR3 sequence is 13 residues long. V was pared by 3 bases and J by 3 bases, with 7 bases between. Germline loops: CDR1 WNHNN, CDR2 SYGVQD (reference sequence).

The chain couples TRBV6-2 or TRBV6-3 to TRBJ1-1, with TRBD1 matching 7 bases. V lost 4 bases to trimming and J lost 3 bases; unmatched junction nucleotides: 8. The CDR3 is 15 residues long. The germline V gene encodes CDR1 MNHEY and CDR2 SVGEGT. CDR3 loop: CASSWAGGIHTEAFF. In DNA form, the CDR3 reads TGTGCCAGCAGTTGGGCAGGGGGTATTCACACTGAAGCTTTCTTT.

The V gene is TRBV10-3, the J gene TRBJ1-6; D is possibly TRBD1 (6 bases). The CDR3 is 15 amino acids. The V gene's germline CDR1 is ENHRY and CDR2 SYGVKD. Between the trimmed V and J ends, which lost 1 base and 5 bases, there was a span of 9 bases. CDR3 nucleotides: TGTGCCATCAGTGAGTTGGGACAAAATAATTCACCCCTCCACTTT. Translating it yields CAISELGQNNSPLHF.

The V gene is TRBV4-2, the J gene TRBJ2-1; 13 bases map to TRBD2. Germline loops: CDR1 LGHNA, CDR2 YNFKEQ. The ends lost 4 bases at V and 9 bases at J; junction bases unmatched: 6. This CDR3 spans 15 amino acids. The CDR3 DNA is TGTGCCAGCAGCCCAACTAGCGGGAGGGAGGGTGAGCAGTTCTTC. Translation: CASSPTSGREGEQFF.

The CDR3 nucleotides are TGCGCCAGCAGCTTCAACAGGGGATCCCCACATACGCAGTATTTT. Encoded protein: CASSFNRGSPHTQYF. The chain is built from TRBV5-1 and TRBJ2-3; 7 bases align to TRBD1. CDR3 length equals 15 residues. Germline CDR1 and CDR2: SGHRS and YFSETQ. After removal of 2 bases from V and 7 bases from J, the junction contained 10 bases not matched to a gene.

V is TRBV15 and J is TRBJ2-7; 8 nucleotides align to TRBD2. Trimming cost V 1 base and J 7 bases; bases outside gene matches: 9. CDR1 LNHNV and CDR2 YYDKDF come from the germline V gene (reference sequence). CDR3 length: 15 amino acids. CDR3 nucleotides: TGTGCCACCAGCAGAGCCCAGCGGGAGTCGGTAGAGCAGTACTTC. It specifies CATSRAQRESVEQYF.

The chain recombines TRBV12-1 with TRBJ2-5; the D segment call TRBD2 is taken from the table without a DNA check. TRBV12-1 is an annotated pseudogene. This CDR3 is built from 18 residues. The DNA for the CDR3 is TGTGCCAGCAGCTTTGCGCTGTTAGAGGGAGGGGTCCAAGAGACCCAGTACTTC. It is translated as CASSFALLEGGVQETQYF.

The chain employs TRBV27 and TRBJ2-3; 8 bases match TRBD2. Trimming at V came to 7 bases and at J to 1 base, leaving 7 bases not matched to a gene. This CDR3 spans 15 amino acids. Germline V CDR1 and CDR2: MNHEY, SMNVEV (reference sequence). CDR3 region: CASNPKGLGTDTQYF. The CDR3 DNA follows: TGTGCCAGCAACCCAAAGGGACTAGGCACAGATACGCAGTATTTT.

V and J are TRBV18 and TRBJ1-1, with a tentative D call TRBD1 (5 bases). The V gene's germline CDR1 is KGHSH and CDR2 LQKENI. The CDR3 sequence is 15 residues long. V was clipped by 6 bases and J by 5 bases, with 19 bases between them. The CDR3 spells CASSPRQLETTEAFF. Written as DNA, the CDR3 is TGTGCCAGCTCCCCAAGACAGTTAGAGACGACTGAAGCTTTCTTT.

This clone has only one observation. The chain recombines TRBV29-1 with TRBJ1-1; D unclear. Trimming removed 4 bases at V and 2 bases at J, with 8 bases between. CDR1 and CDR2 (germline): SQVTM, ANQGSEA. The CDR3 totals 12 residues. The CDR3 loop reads CSVGYRNTEAFF. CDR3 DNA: TGCAGCGTTGGGTACAGAAACACTGAAGCTTTCTTT.

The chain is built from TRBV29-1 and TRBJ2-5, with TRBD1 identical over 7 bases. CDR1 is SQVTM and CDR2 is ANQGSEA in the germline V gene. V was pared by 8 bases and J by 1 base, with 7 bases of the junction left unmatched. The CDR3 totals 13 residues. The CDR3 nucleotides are TGCAGCACAGAGACAGGGTTCCAAGAGACCCAGTACTTC. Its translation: CSTETGFQETQYF.